One and the same sample provided the 20 T cell receptor beta chains below, sequenced in a study of CD8 T cells in Susac syndrome. After extraction with the RNeasy kit, roughly 0.45 to 1 ug of the RNA was reverse transcribed using random hexamers. TCRdb called the immunoSEQ multiplex PCR reads again in MiXCR, with one record for every CDR3 protein. The table records some 76,000 distinct CDR3 sequences, around 90% of them present only once. Material: CD8+ T cells from PBMCs. These receptors originate from a human donor with multiple sclerosis.

This clonotype occurred a few times. This chain joins TRBV4-1 and TRBJ2-7; possible D gene TRBD1, 5 bases. V was clipped by 1 base and J by 6 bases, with 10 bases between them. The CDR3 totals 13 residues. Germline values: CDR1 MGHRA, CDR2 YSYEKL. The CDR3 protein is CASSQVQGIEQYF. The CDR3, as DNA: TGCGCCAGCAGCCAAGTGCAGGGAATCGAGCAGTACTTC.

The J gene is TRBJ2-6, the V gene TRBV18; D unresolved. The germline CDR1 and CDR2 sequences are KGHSH and LQKENI. This CDR3 region has 15 residues. The V gene lost 2 bases and the J gene lost 0 bases, with 5 bases spanning the gap. The CDR3 DNA reads as TGTGCCAGCTCACCATACCGCTCTGGGGCCAACGTCCTGACTTTC. Its protein product is CASSPYRSGANVLTF.

V usage is TRBV5-1 and J usage is TRBJ2-7, with D possibly matching TRBD1 (5 bases). Germline V gene lookup returns CDR1 SGHRS and CDR2 YFSETQ. CDR3 length: 15 residues. V dropped 1 base and J dropped 5 bases, with 16 bases sitting between them. CDR3 sequence reads: CASSLSLGLYDEQYF. The CDR3 coding sequence is TGCGCCAGCAGCTTGTCGTTGGGGCTCTACGACGAGCAGTACTTC.

This clonotype was detected only a few times. This chain uses TRBV7-3 with TRBJ2-2; 12 nucleotides agree with TRBD2. The CDR3 covers 15 residues. CDR1 SGHTA and CDR2 FQGTGA come from the germline V gene. After removal of 6 bases from V and 6 bases from J, the junction contained 5 bases not matched to a gene. DNA of the CDR3: TGTGCCAGCAGACCGACTAGCGGGAGTGCCGGGGAGCTGTTTTTT. Its translation is CASRPTSGSAGELFF. Variable domain in full (rest from reference TRBV7-3 and TRBJ2-2): GAGVSQTPSNKVTEKGKYVELRCDPISGHTALYWYRQSLGQGPEFLIYFQGTGAADDSGLPNDRFFAVRPEGSVSTLKIQRTERGDSAVYLCASRPTSGSAGELFFGEGSRLTVL.

The chain has TRBV4-1 and TRBJ2-1; tentative D call: TRBD2 (6 bases). The germline V gene has CDR1 MGHRA and CDR2 YSYEKL. Between the trimmed V and J ends, which lost 1 base and 8 bases, there was a span of 9 bases. The CDR3 has 13 amino acids. This chain's CDR3 is CASSQARGDEQFF. The CDR3 DNA reads as TGCGCCAGCAGCCAAGCGCGGGGCGATGAGCAGTTCTTC.

The CDR3 DNA reads as TGTGCCAGCAGCTTAGAAGGGGACGGCTCCTACAATGAGCAGTTCTTC. Translating gives CASSLEGDGSYNEQFF. The rearrangement links TRBV7-6 to TRBJ2-1; D is perhaps TRBD1 or TRBD2 (5 bases each). V lost 1 base and J 0 bases, leaving 10 bases between the germline ends. This CDR3 spans 16 amino acids. Germline V gene sequence: CDR1 SGHVS, CDR2 FNYEAQ.

The rearrangement links TRBV13 to TRBJ2-5; possibly TRBD2 for D (5 bases). With 10 bases removed from V and 3 bases from J, the gap between germline ends came to 21 bases. The CDR3 is 15 residues long. Germline assignment: CDR1 PRHDT and CDR2 FYEKMQ (reference sequence). CDR3 nucleotides: TGTGCCACCGGTTCACGGGGAGACTTTAAAGAGACCCAGTACTTC. Translating gives CATGSRGDFKETQYF.

CDR3 bases: TGTGCCAGCAGTTACTCGATTCGACAGGGGGCCTCTGAAGCTTTCTTT. Translation: CASSYSIRQGASEAFF. This chain links TRBV6-5 with TRBJ1-1; 10 bases align to TRBD1. V was clipped by 0 bases and J by 6 bases; unmatched bases: 7. The CDR3 length is 16 residues. The germline V gene has CDR1 MNHEY and CDR2 SVGAGI.

This chain uses TRBV5-4 with TRBJ2-5, with 7 bases fitting TRBD2. Looked up from germline, CDR1 is SGHNT and CDR2 is YYREEE (reference sequence). CDR3 length: 11 residues. V lost 10 bases, J lost 5 bases, and 5 bases stayed unmatched. The CDR3 DNA reads as TGTGCCGGGGGGGAAGGGGAGACCCAGTACTTC. This sequence encodes CAGGEGETQYF. Full variable domain (outside the CDR3, taken from reference TRBV5-4 and TRBJ2-5): ETGVTQSPTHLIKTRGQQVTLRCSSQSGHNTVSWYQQALGQGPQFIFQYYREEENGRGNFPPRFSGLQFPNYSSELNVNALELDDSALYLCAGGEGETQYFGPGTRLLVL.

This chain links TRBV27 with TRBJ1-6; 7 bases agree with TRBD1. The CDR3 is 15 residues long. CDR1 is MNHEY, CDR2 SMNVEV, per germline (reference sequence). V lost 0 bases and J lost 6; bases outside the gene matches: 2. This CDR3 reads CASSLSGDSNSPLHF. The CDR3 DNA sequence: TGTGCCAGCAGTTTATCGGGGGACAGTAATTCACCCCTCCACTTT.

V is TRBV7-2 and J is TRBJ2-6, with 8 bases identical to TRBD1. The CDR3 consists of 18 residues. The V segment lost 9 bases and the J segment 1 base; nucleotides outside the gene matches: 14. Germline CDR1 SGHTA, CDR2 FQGNSA. The CDR3 DNA reads as TGTGCCAGGGGCGACAGGGGAAGTCGACAATCTGGGGCCAACGTCCTGACTTTC. Translation gives CARGDRGSRQSGANVLTF.

CDR3 bases: TGCAGCGTCGAGGGACCCTATGGCTACACCTTC. This translates into CSVEGPYGYTF. V is TRBV29-1 and J is TRBJ1-2, with a possible D match to TRBD1 (5 bases). The ends were cut back, 6 bases at V and 4 bases at J, with 9 bases in the middle. The CDR3 contains 11 residues. CDR1 is SQVTM and CDR2 is ANQGSEA in the germline V gene.

The V call is TRBV27, the J call TRBJ2-2; TRBD1 agrees at 7 bases. The V gene's germline CDR1 is MNHEY and CDR2 SMNVEV (reference sequence). V gave up 3 bases and J gave up 7 bases; unmatched junction bases: 2. This CDR3 region has 13 residues. DNA for the CDR3: TGTGCCAGCAGTTTTGGACAGGACGGGGAGCTGTTTTTT. This codes for CASSFGQDGELFF.

The chain is built from TRBV6-1 and TRBJ1-1; 9 bases line up with TRBD1. The germline gives CDR1 MNHNS, CDR2 SASEGT. Losses at the gene ends were 4 bases for V and 7 bases for J; bases not matched to a gene: 16. This CDR3 has 17 amino acids. The CDR3 region has the DNA TGTGCCAGCAGTGTGATGGGACAGGGCCAGCGCCCAATTGAAGCTTTCTTT. Translation gives CASSVMGQGQRPIEAFF.

The chain has TRBV3-1 and TRBJ2-2, with D perhaps TRBD2 (6 bases). The CDR3 runs 16 residues. The germline CDR1 and CDR2 sequences are LGHDT and YNNKEL (reference sequence). Trimming pared 4 bases from V and 4 bases from J, leaving 16 bases between. The DNA of the CDR3 is TGTGCCAGCAGCCGCCTCCGGGACTTCACCACCGGGGAGCTGTTTTTT. Translated, it gives CASSRLRDFTTGELFF. The entire variable domain, with the rest obtained from reference TRBV3-1 and TRBJ2-2, is as follows: DTAVSQTPKYLVTQMGNDKSIKCEQNLGHDTMYWYKQDSKKFLKIMFSYNNKELIINETVPNRFSPKSPDKAHLNLHINSLELGDSAVYFCASSRLRDFTTGELFFGEGSRLTVL.

The chain carries TRBV7-9 and TRBJ2-1; 9 positions match TRBD1. Per germline, CDR1 SEHNR and CDR2 FQNEAQ (reference sequence). The junction had 8 bases not matched to a gene; V was cut back by 2 bases and J by 3 bases. The CDR3 consists of 17 residues. The CDR3 DNA reads as TGTGCCAGCAGCTTAAGCAAGGACAGGGGATTCTACAATGAGCAGTTCTTC. Protein: CASSLSKDRGFYNEQFF.

This chain links TRBV12-3 or TRBV12-4 with TRBJ1-2, with D possibly matching TRBD1 (6 bases). The CDR3 covers 15 residues. Deletions cut 0 bases from V and 4 bases from J, with 12 bases between. CDR3 region: CASSLAVGGGYGYTF. Here the CDR3 DNA reads TGTGCCAGCAGTTTAGCTGTAGGGGGAGGCTATGGCTACACCTTC.

This clonotype has just one count. The chain combines TRBV19 with TRBJ2-1; tentative D call: TRBD2 (5 bases). The CDR3 is 16 residues long. The ends were cut back, 5 bases at V and 0 bases at J, with 14 bases in the middle. Germline assignment: CDR1 LNHDA and CDR2 SQIVND (reference sequence). Here the CDR3 DNA reads TGTGCCAGTAGTTCCATACCGGGAACCTCCTACAATGAGCAGTTCTTC. Encoded protein: CASSSIPGTSYNEQFF. The full variable domain, its missing parts supplied by reference TRBV19 and TRBJ2-1, is DGGITQSPKYLFRKEGQNVTLSCEQNLNHDAMYWYRQDPGQGLRLIYYSQIVNDFQKGDIAEGYSVSREKKESFPLTVTSAQKNPTAFYLCASSSIPGTSYNEQFFGPGTRLTVL.

The gene calls are TRBV11-2 and TRBJ2-5; no clear D gene. V gave up 9 bases and J gave up 6 bases, with 14 bases separating them. Germline CDR1 reads SGHAT; CDR2 reads FQNNGV. This CDR3 is built from 12 residues. In nucleotides, the CDR3 is TGTGCCAGTTCTCTAGGTTCGAAGACCCAGTACTTC. Its protein is CASSLGSKTQYF.

The chain's CDR3 is CATSDSGEISYNEQFF. CDR3 coding DNA: TGTGCCACCAGTGATTCGGGGGAGATCTCCTACAATGAGCAGTTCTTC. The J gene is TRBJ2-1, the V gene TRBV24-1; tentatively, D is TRBD2 (6 bases). V was clipped by 2 bases and J by 0 bases, with 10 bases between them. Germline V CDR1 and CDR2: KGHDR, SFDVKD. This CDR3 comprises 16 residues.